The 22 T cell receptor beta chains below come from one sample, sequenced in a study of T-cell memory formation after mild COVID-19. TCRdb used MiXCR to reprocess the 5' RACE reads, holding one entry per CDR3 protein. The data contain hundreds of thousands of distinct CDR3 sequences, just under 20% of them singletons. The specimen was PBMCs or a T cell subset sorted from them (not recorded which). The source is a young man who had mild COVID-19 (a few samples of this study predate the infection). Cell type and time point are not known.

This chain links TRBV18 with TRBJ2-2; 7 bases align to TRBD1. Germline V gives CDR1 KGHSH, CDR2 LQKENI. This CDR3 has 16 residues. Trimming took 3 bases from V and 4 from J; bases not matched to a gene: 8. This CDR3 reads CASSPTGQLLTGELFF. CDR3 coding DNA: TGTGCCAGCTCACCTACGGGACAGCTCCTCACCGGGGAGCTGTTTTTT.

This clonotype was counted between two and nine times. This chain joins TRBV27 and TRBJ1-5; 7 bases line up with TRBD1. J lost 2 bases, V lost 4 bases, and 5 bases had no gene match. The germline V gene has CDR1 MNHEY and CDR2 SMNVEV (reference sequence). This CDR3 comprises 15 residues. The CDR3: CASSSDRDRNQPQHF. DNA of the CDR3: TGTGCCAGCAGTTCAGACAGGGACCGCAATCAGCCCCAGCATTTT.

This clonotype has a handful of counts. The V call is TRBV4-3, the J call TRBJ2-7; possibly TRBD1 for D (6 bases). V was trimmed by 0 bases and J by 4 bases, leaving 16 bases between them. CDR3 length: 16 amino acids. Germline CDR1 LGHNA, CDR2 YSLEER. CDR3 bases: TGCGCCAGCAGCCAAGAGGGGGCTAGCTTTTATTACGAGCAGTACTTC. It yields the protein CASSQEGASFYYEQYF.

The chain employs TRBV5-1 and TRBJ2-1; the D is unclear. The CDR3 has 14 residues. Deletions cut 0 bases from V and 7 bases from J, with 11 bases between. Germline V lookup: CDR1 SGHRS, CDR2 YFSETQ. CDR3 in amino acids: CASSLGAVGNEQFF. Here the CDR3 DNA reads TGCGCCAGCAGCTTGGGGGCGGTGGGGAATGAGCAGTTCTTC.

This clonotype was counted between two and nine times. V is TRBV3-1 and J is TRBJ2-1; D might be TRBD2 (6 bases). Germline V CDR1 and CDR2: LGHDT, YNNKEL (reference sequence). Trimming shortened V by 1 base and J by 6 bases, and 16 bases separated the two germline ends. The CDR3 length is 16 residues. The CDR3 loop is CASSQGVRGGSNEQFF. The DNA for the CDR3 is TGTGCCAGCAGCCAAGGGGTGCGGGGAGGCAGCAATGAGCAGTTCTTC.

The J gene is TRBJ2-5, the V gene TRBV6-6, with a possible D match to TRBD2 (6 bases). V was shortened by 7 bases and J by 8 bases, with 26 bases between the two germline ends. Germline values: CDR1 MNHNY, CDR2 SVGAGI (reference sequence). This CDR3 spans 16 amino acids. CDR3 sequence: CASTQQDMGLFDTQYF. Here the CDR3 DNA reads TGTGCCAGCACCCAGCAGGACATGGGACTCTTCGACACCCAGTACTTC.

This clonotype was observed a few times. The gene calls are TRBV10-2 and TRBJ1-1; 8 positions match TRBD1. CDR1 and CDR2 from the germline V gene are WSHSY and SAAADI. After removal of 6 bases from V and 4 bases from J, the junction contained 7 bases not matched to a gene. The CDR3 has 14 residues. The CDR3 DNA reads TGCGCCAGCAGCAAGACAGGGGTCATCACTGAAGCTTTCTTT. It codes for CASSKTGVITEAFF.

Concerning this clonotype itself: One end of the junction does not line up with germline, which may come from a read error. J is TRBJ1-2 and V is TRBV10-3; 9 nucleotides line up with TRBD1. The CDR3 consists of 13 residues. Per the germline V gene, CDR1 is ENHRY and CDR2 is SYGVKD. The CDR3 nucleotides are TGTGCCATCAGTGCCGGGACAGGGTATGCCTACACCTTC. Protein product: CAISAGTGYAYTF.

This clonotype was found many times. The chain links TRBV2 to TRBJ2-1, with TRBD2 matching over 12 bases. J gave up 8 bases and V 6 bases, and 5 bases lay outside the gene matches. CDR1 is SNHLY, CDR2 FYNNEI, per germline. CDR3 size: 14 residues. The CDR3 here is CASSLAGGPDEQFF. The CDR3 bases are TGTGCCAGCAGCCTAGCGGGGGGGCCCGATGAGCAGTTCTTC.

The V gene is TRBV12-3 or TRBV12-4, the J gene TRBJ1-1, with 7 bases aligning to TRBD1. This CDR3 has 15 residues. The trim removed 6 bases at V and 5 bases at J, leaving 12 bases unmatched. The DNA of the CDR3 is TGTGCCAGCAGCGTGGCGTCCAGGGGGAGGACTGAAGCTTTCTTT. This translates into CASSVASRGRTEAFF.

The V gene is TRBV7-9, the J gene TRBJ2-1; no clear D. Trimming left V 5 bases short and J 7 bases short, with 15 bases between. This CDR3 is 14 amino acids long. Per germline, CDR1 SEHNR and CDR2 FQNEAQ (reference sequence). CDR3 nucleotide sequence: TGTGCCAGCAGCCTTCCTGCGCCCTTGAATGAGCAGTTCTTC. Encoded protein: CASSLPAPLNEQFF.

This clonotype was counted a few times. The chain carries TRBV7-9 and TRBJ1-2, with D possibly being TRBD1 (6 bases). Trimming took 5 bases from V and 4 from J, leaving 14 bases between them. This CDR3 is built from 14 residues. Germline V gene lookup returns CDR1 SEHNR and CDR2 FQNEAQ (reference sequence). The CDR3 here is CASSPQDSSYGYTF. The CDR3 DNA sequence: TGTGCCAGCAGCCCGCAGGACAGCAGCTATGGCTACACCTTC.

J is TRBJ1-5 and V is TRBV7-2, with D unclear. Between the trimmed V and J ends, which lost 5 bases and 9 bases, there was a span of 17 bases. Germline loops: CDR1 SGHTA, CDR2 FQGNSA. The CDR3 has 14 amino acids. Here the CDR3 reads CASSPRIGSLPQHF. CDR3 bases: TGTGCCAGCAGCCCTAGAATAGGGTCCCTGCCCCAGCATTTT.

The V call is TRBV5-5, the J call TRBJ2-2, with D perhaps given as TRBD1 or TRBD2 (5 bases each). The CDR3 is 14 amino acids. Germline V gene data show CDR1 as SGHKS and CDR2 as YYEKEE (reference sequence). V was trimmed by 5 bases and J by 0 bases, leaving 8 bases between them. The CDR3 DNA reads TGTGCCAGCAGTATGGGGGCGAACACCGGGGAGCTGTTTTTT. Encoded protein: CASSMGANTGELFF.

This clonotype came up a few times. The V gene is TRBV29-1, the J gene TRBJ1-1, with D possibly TRBD1 on 6 matching bases. The length of the CDR3 is 11 residues. V lost 7 bases to trimming and J lost 11 bases, with 17 bases between them. CDR1 and CDR2 (germline): SQVTM, ANQGSEA. CDR3: CSGRGGHGAFF. The CDR3 bases are TGCAGCGGCCGTGGGGGGCATGGGGCTTTCTTT.

V usage is TRBV6-5 and J usage is TRBJ1-2, with D possibly being TRBD1 (6 bases). This CDR3 region has 14 residues. V was trimmed by 4 bases and J by 2 bases, leaving 11 bases between them. Per germline, CDR1 MNHEY and CDR2 SVGAGI. The CDR3 DNA is TGTGCCAGCAGTTGGGACAACGAAAACTATGGCTACACCTTC. Amino acid sequence: CASSWDNENYGYTF.

This rearrangement joins TRBV12-3 or TRBV12-4 to TRBJ2-5; TRBD1 agrees at 9 bases. The CDR3 contains 12 residues. CDR3 DNA sequence: TGTGCACCCGACAGGGGGAAAGAGACCCAGTACTTC. Amino acids: CAPDRGKETQYF.

This clonotype has more than one count but fewer than ten. The J gene is TRBJ2-7, the V gene TRBV6-5, with unresolved D. CDR1 is MNHEY and CDR2 is SVGAGI in the germline V gene. The CDR3 is 11 amino acids. Between the trimmed V and J ends, which lost 9 bases and 4 bases, there was a span of 10 bases. The CDR3 DNA sequence: TGTGCCAGTTTCGAATCTTACGAGCAGTACGTC. Its protein is CASFESYEQYV.

V gene TRBV5-1 combines with J gene TRBJ1-6, with D unclear. CDR1 and CDR2 from the germline V gene are SGHRS and YFSETQ. V was shortened by 2 bases and J by 13 bases, with 13 bases between the two germline ends. The CDR3 is 13 amino acids. Here the CDR3 reads CASSFSESVPLHF. CDR3 nucleotides: TGCGCCAGCAGCTTTTCGGAGAGCGTCCCCCTCCACTTT.

In its sample, this clonotype was seen many times. DNA of the CDR3: TGTGCCAGCAGTGCATACAGGCGAAGCGCTGAAGCTTTCTTT. Translated, it gives CASSAYRRSAEAFF. This chain joins TRBV6-2 or TRBV6-3 and TRBJ1-1, with TRBD1 as a possible D gene (5 bases). V lost 5 bases and J 6 bases, leaving 16 bases between the germline ends. Germline assignment: CDR1 MNHEY and CDR2 SVGEGT. The CDR3 totals 14 residues.

This rearrangement joins TRBV28 to TRBJ2-2; D is possibly TRBD1 (5 bases). The CDR3 length is 14 residues. Looked up from germline, CDR1 is MDHEN and CDR2 is SYDVKM. The V end was cut by 11 bases, the J end by 6 bases, with 19 bases between. The DNA for the CDR3 is TGTGCCTGTGCTGGACAACCATACCCCGGGGAGCTGTTTTTT. This gives the protein CACAGQPYPGELFF.

This sequence joins TRBV9 and TRBJ2-7, with D perhaps TRBD2 (5 bases). V lost 3 bases, J lost 5 bases, and 12 bases lay in between. Germline V gene lookup returns CDR1 SGDLS and CDR2 YYNGEE. CDR3 length: 13 residues. This CDR3 reads CASSAGGRDEQYF. The CDR3 DNA reads as TGTGCCAGCAGCGCCGGAGGAAGGGACGAGCAGTACTTC.